The clone carrying this T cell receptor (beta chain) was recorded a few times. Its antigen is currently unknown. This entry is derived from a study of identical twins. General study findings and limits: Models came in too low on out-of-frame TCR alpha sharing in monozygotic twins. Analyses of zero insertions could be partly confounded by invariant MAIT and iNKT cells.

A universal primer site arose from template switching, and cDNA bore unique molecular identifiers. Via MiXCR, TCRdb re-called the 5' RACE reads, giving one row per CDR3 protein. Among about 300,000 distinct CDR3 sequences, 12% were seen once, and the ten largest hold 6% to 9%. Germline V gene lookup returns CDR1 SGDLS and CDR2 YYNGEE. Trimming shortened V by 0 bases and J by 6 bases, and 12 bases separated the two germline ends. The CDR3 contains 15 residues. This sample also belongs to another study, concerning yellow fever vaccine responses in identical twins.

The source material was CD8+ T cells sorted from blood. V gene TRBV9 combines with J gene TRBJ1-4; D call uncertain. The sequence derives from a woman aged 18-30 years in good health. CDR3 bases: TGTGCCAGCAGCGTAGGCGAAGGGTATGATGAAAAACTGTTTTTT. Translation: CASSVGEGYDEKLFF.